This T cell receptor beta chain derives from a study of cytomegalovirus exposure and HLA in healthy donors. Study results and caveats: With high specificity and sensitivity, the classifier reportedly diagnosed cytomegalovirus status. The majority of TCR sequences were rare, yet some public TCRs appeared in many donors.

CDR3 size: 17 residues. V was clipped by 3 bases and J by 0 bases, with 16 bases between them. CDR1 and CDR2 from the germline V gene are LNHDA and SQIVND (reference sequence). Method: immunoSEQ multiplex PCR; TCRdb's copy keeps in-frame clones and lacks some. The sample gives fewer than 95,000 clones, around 95% of which show up once; 0.5% to 0.65% is in the top ten. Of note for this clone: The target antigen is unknown.

Specimen: PBMCs. This TCR was sampled from a woman between 18 and 29 years old in good health and CMV-seronegative. The rearrangement links TRBV19 to TRBJ2-3; no firm D call. CDR3 nucleotides: TGTGCCAGTAGTATCCTTGGGTCGACGACTAGCACAGATACGCAGTATTTT. Its translation: CASSILGSTTSTDTQYF.